This section outlines one T cell receptor (beta chain) sequence together with its context. Germline V gene data show CDR1 as MNHEY and CDR2 as SVGAGI. Trimming took 6 bases from V and 5 from J; bases not matched to a gene: 7. The CDR3 extends over 15 amino acids. The data originate from a study of blood T cell repertoires in COVID-19. The overall study: The United States, Italy and Spain supplied acute and convalescent COVID-19 samples. PBMCs, B-cell-depleted T cells, or T cells provided the cDNA or gDNA that made up the material.

In the original workflow: By means of reference gene primer amplification, nucleated cell counts were estimated. The data were produced by immunoSEQ multiplex PCR, yet TCRdb's version contains in-frame clones alone and is incomplete. That table is the source of V, J and clone size, and D and trimming were worked out from the DNA. The table shows roughly 140,000 clones, with about nine tenths occurring only once. The sequencing input was peripheral blood. The gene calls are TRBV6-5 and TRBJ2-2; 9 positions agree with TRBD1. This TCR derives from a man aged 45-65 years with active or convalescent COVID-19. CDR3 residues: CASSLLGQGTGELFF. The CDR3 DNA is TGTGCCAGCAGCCTACTGGGACAGGGAACCGGGGAGCTGTTTTTT.